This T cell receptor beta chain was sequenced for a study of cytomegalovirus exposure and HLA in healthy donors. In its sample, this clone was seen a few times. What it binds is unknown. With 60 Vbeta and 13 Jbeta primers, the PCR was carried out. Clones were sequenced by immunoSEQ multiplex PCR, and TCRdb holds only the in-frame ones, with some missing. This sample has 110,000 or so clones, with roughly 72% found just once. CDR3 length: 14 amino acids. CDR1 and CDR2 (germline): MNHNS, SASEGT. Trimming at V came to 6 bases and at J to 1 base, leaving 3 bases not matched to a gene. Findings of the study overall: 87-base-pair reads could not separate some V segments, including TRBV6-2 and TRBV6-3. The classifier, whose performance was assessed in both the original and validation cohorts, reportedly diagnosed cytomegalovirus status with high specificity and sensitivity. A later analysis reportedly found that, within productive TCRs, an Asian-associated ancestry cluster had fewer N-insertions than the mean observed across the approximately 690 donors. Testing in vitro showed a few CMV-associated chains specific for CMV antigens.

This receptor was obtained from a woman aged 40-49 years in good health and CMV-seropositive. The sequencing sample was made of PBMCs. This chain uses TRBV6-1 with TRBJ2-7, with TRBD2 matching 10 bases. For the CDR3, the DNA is TGTGCCAGCAGACTTAGCGGGAGGTCCTACGAGCAGTACTTC. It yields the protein CASRLSGRSYEQYF.